The rows below give T cell receptor beta chains drawn from one sample of a study of blood T cell repertoires in COVID-19. The protocol was immunoSEQ multiplex PCR, while the TCRdb copy is restricted to in-frame clones and leaves out a portion. The table records a few hundred thousand clones, around 92% of them present only once. The sample was peripheral blood. The receptors originated from a woman in her 30s with COVID-19, enrolled during active disease. The CDR3 runs from the conserved cysteine through the conserved F or W. D genes are given only for firm matches. The size entry is marked missing in some rows and otherwise reads once, few, many or a size class.

d_gene	v_gene	j_gene	abundance	CDR3nt	CDR3aa
TRBD1	TRBV7-2	TRBJ2-7	once	TGTGCCAGCAGCTCCCGGACAGGGGGAAAGAGGTACGAGCAGTACTTC	CASSSRTGGKRYEQYF
.	TRBV7-9	TRBJ2-1	.	TGTGCCAGCAGCTTCCTTAGCAGATACTTCACCGACGGCGATGAGCAGTTCTTC	CASSFLSRYFTDGDEQFF
.	TRBV7-2	TRBJ2-2	.	TGTGCCAGCAGCCCCCGTTCGGGGACCGGGGAGCTGTTTTTT	CASSPRSGTGELFF
TRBD2	TRBV2	TRBJ2-2	.	TGTGCCAGCAGTGAATTCCGGACTAGCGGGAGGGCCAGGTACACCGGGGAGCTGTTTTTT	CASSEFRTSGRARYTGELFF
TRBD2	TRBV3-1/TRBV3-2	TRBJ2-5	.	TGTGCCAGTCCGGGGGCGGGGGGCGGAGAGACCCAGTACTTC	CASPGAGGGETQYF
.	TRBV7-9	TRBJ2-1	few	TGTGCCAGCAGCTTTGGCAATTCCTACAATGAGCAGTTCTTC	CASSFGNSYNEQFF
.	TRBV4-2	TRBJ1-3	.	TGTGCCAGCAGCCAAGATCGGGGGGGAGGCTCTGGAAACACCATATATTTT	CASSQDRGGGSGNTIYF
TRBD2	TRBV4-2	TRBJ2-3	.	TGTGCCAGCAGCCCCCGCGCGAGCGGGGGGGCCCACAACACAGATACGCAGTATTTT	CASSPRASGGAHNTDTQYF
TRBD1	TRBV4-3	TRBJ1-3	few	TGCGCCAGCAGCCAAGGGAGGGGGGCAGGGGGCTCCTCTGGAAACACCATATATTTT	CASSQGRGAGGSSGNTIYF
TRBD2	TRBV10-1	TRBJ2-1	.	TGCGCCAGCAGTAATAGTATAGCGGGCATGAACAATGAGCAGTTCTTC	CASSNSIAGMNNEQFF
.	TRBV27	TRBJ2-7	.	TGTGCCAGCAGTTTAAAGGGGGACCAGCCAATTATCGAGCAGTACTTC	CASSLKGDQPIIEQYF
TRBD2	TRBV30	TRBJ2-2	.	TGTGCCCAAAACGGACTAGCGGTCACCGGGGAGCTGTTTTTT	CAQNGLAVTGELFF
TRBD2	TRBV10-1	TRBJ2-1	.	TGCGCCAGCAGTCTAGCGGGAGGTTTTAACAATGAGCAGTTCTTC	CASSLAGGFNNEQFF
.	TRBV5-5	TRBJ1-1	.	TGTGCCAGCAGCTTATTCGACAGCATGAACACTGAAGCTTTCTTT	CASSLFDSMNTEAFF
.	TRBV10-2	TRBJ1-5	few	TGCGCCAGCAGTGGACAGGAAAATCAGCCCCAGCATTTT	CASSGQENQPQHF
.	TRBV6-1	TRBJ2-3	.	TGTGCCAGCAGTGAAATTACAGGCACAGATACGCAGTATTTT	CASSEITGTDTQYF
.	TRBV19	TRBJ1-5	few	TGTGCCAGTAGTATAGCTGAGGGCCTTAGCAATCAGCCCCAGCATTTT	CASSIAEGLSNQPQHF